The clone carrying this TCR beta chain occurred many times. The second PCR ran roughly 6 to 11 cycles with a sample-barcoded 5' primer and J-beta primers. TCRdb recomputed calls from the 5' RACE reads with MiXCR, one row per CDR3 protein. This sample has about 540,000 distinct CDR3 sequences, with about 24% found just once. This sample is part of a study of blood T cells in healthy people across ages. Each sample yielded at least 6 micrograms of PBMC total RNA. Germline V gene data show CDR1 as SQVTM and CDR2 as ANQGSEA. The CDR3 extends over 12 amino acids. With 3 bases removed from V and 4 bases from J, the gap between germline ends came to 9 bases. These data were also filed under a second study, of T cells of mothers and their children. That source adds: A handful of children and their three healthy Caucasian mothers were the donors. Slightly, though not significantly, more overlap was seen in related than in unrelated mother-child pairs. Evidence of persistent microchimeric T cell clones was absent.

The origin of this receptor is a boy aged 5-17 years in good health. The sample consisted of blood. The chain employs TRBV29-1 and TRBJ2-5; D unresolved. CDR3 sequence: CSVEVPLETQYF. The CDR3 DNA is TGCAGCGTTGAGGTACCCCTAGAGACCCAGTACTTC.